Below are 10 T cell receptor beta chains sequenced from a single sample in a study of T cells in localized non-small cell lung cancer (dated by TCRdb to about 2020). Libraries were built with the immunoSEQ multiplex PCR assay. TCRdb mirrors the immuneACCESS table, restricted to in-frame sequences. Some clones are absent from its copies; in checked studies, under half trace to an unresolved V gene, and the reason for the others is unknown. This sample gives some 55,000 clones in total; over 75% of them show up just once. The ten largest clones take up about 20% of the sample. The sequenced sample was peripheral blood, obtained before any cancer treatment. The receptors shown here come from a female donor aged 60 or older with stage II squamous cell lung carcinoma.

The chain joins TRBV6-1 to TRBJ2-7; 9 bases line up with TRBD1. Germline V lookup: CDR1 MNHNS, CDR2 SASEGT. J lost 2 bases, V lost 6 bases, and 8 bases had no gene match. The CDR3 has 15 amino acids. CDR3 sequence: CASRDSGTGPYEQYF. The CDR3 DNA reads TGTGCCAGCAGGGACTCCGGGACAGGGCCCTACGAGCAGTACTTC.

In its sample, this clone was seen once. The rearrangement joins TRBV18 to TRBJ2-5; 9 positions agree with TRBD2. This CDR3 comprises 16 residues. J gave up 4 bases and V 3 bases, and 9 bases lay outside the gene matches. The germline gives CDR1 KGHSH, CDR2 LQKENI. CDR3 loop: CASSPALSGGLETQYF. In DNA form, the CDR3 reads TGTGCCAGCTCACCGGCCCTGAGCGGGGGGCTAGAGACCCAGTACTTC. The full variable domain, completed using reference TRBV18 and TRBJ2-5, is NAGVMQNPRHLVRRRGQEARLRCSPMKGHSHVYWYRQLPEEGLKFMVYLQKENIIDESGMPKERFSAEFPKEGPSILRIQQVVRGDSAAYFCASSPALSGGLETQYFGPGTRLLVL.

CDR3 nucleotide sequence: TGTGCCAGCAGCTTAGTTAATCAGCCCCAGCATTTT. It yields the protein CASSLVNQPQHF. V usage is TRBV7-2 and J usage is TRBJ1-5; no firm D call. The germline CDR1 and CDR2 sequences are SGHTA and FQGNSA. The CDR3 contains 12 residues. Trimming left V 1 base short and J 4 bases short, with 2 bases between.

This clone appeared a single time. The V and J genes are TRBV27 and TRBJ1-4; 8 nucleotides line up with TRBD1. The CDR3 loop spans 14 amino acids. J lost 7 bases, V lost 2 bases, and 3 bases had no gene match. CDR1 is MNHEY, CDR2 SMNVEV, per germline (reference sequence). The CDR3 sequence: CASSLQGAIEKLFF. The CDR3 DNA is TGTGCCAGCAGTTTACAGGGGGCCATTGAAAAACTGTTTTTT.

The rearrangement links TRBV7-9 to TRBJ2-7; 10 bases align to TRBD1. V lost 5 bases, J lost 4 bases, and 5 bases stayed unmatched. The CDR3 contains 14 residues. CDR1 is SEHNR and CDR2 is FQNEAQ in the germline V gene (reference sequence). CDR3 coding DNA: TGTGCCAGCAGCCCGACAGGGGGCAGGTACGAGCAGTACTTC. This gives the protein CASSPTGGRYEQYF.

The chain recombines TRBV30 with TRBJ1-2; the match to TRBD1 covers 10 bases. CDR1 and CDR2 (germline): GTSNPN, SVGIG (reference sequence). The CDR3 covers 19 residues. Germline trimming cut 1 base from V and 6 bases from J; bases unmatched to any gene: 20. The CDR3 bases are TGTGCCTGGAGTGCCGGGTGGGGAACCGGGACAGGGGTGCAGAATGGCTACACCTTC. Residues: CAWSAGWGTGTGVQNGYTF.

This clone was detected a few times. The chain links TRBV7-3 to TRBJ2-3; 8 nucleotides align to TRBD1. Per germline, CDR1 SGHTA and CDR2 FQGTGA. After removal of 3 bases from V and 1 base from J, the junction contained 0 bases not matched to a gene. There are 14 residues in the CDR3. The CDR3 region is CASSLTGGTDTQYF. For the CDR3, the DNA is TGTGCCAGCAGCTTGACAGGGGGCACAGATACGCAGTATTTT.

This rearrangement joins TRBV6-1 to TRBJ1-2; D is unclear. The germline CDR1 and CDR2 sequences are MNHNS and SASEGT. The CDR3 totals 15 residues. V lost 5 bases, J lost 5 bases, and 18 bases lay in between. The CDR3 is CASSPSRGRWYGYTF. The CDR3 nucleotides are TGTGCCAGCAGTCCGAGTCGGGGTAGGTGGTATGGCTACACCTTC.

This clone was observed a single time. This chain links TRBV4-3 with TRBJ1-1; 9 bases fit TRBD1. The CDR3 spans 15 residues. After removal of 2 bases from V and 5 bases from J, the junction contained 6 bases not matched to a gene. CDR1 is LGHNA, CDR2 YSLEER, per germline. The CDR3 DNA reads TGCGCCAGCAGCCAACCACAGGGGGCAAGTACTGAAGCTTTCTTT. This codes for CASSQPQGASTEAFF.

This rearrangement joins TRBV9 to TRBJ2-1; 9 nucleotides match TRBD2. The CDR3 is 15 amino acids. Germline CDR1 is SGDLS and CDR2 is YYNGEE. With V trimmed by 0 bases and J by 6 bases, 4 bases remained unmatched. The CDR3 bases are TGTGCCAGCAGCGTAGTAGCGGGGGCACTCAATGAGCAGTTCTTC. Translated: CASSVVAGALNEQFF.